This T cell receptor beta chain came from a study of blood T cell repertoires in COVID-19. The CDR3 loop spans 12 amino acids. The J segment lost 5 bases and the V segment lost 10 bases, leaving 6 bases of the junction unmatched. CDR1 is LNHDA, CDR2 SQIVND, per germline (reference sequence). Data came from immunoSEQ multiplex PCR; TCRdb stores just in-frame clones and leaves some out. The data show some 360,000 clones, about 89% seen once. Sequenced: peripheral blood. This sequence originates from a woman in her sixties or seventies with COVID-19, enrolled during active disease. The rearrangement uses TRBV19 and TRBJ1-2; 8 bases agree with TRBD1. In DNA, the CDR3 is TGTGCCACCGAGACAGGGGTTTATGGCTACACCTTC. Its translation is CATETGVYGYTF.